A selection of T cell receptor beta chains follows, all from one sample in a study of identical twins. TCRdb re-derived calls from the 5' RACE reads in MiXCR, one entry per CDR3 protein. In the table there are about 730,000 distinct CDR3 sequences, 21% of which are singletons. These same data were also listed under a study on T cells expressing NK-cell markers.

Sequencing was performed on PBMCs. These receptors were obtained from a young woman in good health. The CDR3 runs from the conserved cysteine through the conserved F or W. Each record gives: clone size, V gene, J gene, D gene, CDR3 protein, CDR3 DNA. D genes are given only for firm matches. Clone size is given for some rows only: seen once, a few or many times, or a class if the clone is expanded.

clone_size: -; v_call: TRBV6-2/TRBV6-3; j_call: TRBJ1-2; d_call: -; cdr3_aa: CASNRNNYGYTF; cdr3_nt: TGTGCCAGCAATAGGAATAACTATGGCTACACCTTC
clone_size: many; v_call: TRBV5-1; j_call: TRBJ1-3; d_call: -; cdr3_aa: CASSGDPASSGNTIYF; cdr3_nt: TGCGCCAGCAGCGGCGACCCGGCGAGCTCTGGAAACACCATATATTTT
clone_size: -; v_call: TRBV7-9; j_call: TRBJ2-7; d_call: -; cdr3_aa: CASSHGTFHEQYF; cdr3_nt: TGTGCCAGCAGCCACGGGACATTCCACGAGCAGTACTTC
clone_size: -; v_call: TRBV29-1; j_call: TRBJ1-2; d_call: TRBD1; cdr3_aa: CSSLGQNYGYTF; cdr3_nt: TGCAGCTCCTTGGGACAGAACTATGGCTACACCTTC
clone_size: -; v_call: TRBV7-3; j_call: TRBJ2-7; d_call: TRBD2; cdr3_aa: CASSLLAGVTYEQYF; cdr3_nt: TGTGCCAGCAGCTTACTAGCGGGGGTAACCTACGAGCAGTACTTC
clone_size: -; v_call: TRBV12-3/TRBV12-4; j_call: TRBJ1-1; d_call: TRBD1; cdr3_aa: CASGIGQGALNTEAFF; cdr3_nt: TGTGCCAGCGGAATAGGACAGGGGGCCTTGAACACTGAAGCTTTCTTT
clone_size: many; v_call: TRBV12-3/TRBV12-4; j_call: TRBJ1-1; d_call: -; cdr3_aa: CASRLPPYTEAFF; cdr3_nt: TGTGCCAGCAGGTTGCCCCCGTACACTGAAGCTTTCTTT
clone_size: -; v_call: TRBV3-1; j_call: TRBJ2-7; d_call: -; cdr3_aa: CASCQHLRDVGVAEQYF; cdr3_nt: TGTGCCAGCTGCCAGCATCTCCGGGATGTGGGTGTGGCCGAGCAGTACTTC
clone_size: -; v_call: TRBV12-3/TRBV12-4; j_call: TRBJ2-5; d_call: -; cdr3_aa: CASSRPVVRPQETQYF; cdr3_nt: TGTGCCAGCAGTCGCCCGGTAGTACGCCCACAAGAGACCCAGTACTTC
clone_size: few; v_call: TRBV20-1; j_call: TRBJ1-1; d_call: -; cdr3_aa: CSARDERQTEAFF; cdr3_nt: TGCAGTGCTAGAGATGAGAGGCAGACGGAAGCTTTCTTT
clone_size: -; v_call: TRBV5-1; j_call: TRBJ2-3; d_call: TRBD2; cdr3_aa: CASNRAGGSTDTQYF; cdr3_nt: TGCGCCAGCAATCGGGCGGGAGGTAGCACAGATACGCAGTATTTT
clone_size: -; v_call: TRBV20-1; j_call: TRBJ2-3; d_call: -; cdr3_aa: CSARPSRGSTDTQYF; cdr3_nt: TGCAGTGCTCGCCCGTCCCGGGGAAGCACAGATACGCAGTATTTT
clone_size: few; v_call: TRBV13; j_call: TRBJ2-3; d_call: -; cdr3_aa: CASSLIARDTQYF; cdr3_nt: TGTGCCAGCAGCTTAATTGCCAGAGATACGCAGTATTTT
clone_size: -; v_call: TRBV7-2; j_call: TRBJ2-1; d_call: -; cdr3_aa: CASSLVIGGPSYNEQFF; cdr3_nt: TGTGCCAGCAGCTTAGTTATAGGGGGGCCATCCTACAATGAGCAGTTCTTC
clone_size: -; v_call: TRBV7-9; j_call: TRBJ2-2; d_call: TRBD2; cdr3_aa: CASSASGLVVSGELFF; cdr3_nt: TGTGCCAGCAGCGCCTCGGGACTAGTCGTATCGGGGGAGCTGTTTTTT
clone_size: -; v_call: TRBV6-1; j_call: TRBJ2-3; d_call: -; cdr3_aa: CASTLTSSTDTQYF; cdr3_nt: TGTGCCAGCACCCTAACGTCCAGCACAGATACGCAGTATTTT
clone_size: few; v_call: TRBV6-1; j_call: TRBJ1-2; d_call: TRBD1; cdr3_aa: CASGRGGTGYGYTF; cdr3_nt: TGTGCCAGCGGTAGAGGGGGGACAGGGTATGGCTACACCTTC
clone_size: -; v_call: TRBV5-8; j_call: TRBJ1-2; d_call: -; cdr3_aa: CASQQRVAYGYTF; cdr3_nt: TGTGCCAGTCAACAAAGGGTTGCCTATGGCTACACCTTC
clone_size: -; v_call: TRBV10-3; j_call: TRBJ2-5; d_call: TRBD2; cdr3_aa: CAISVGTSGRGETQYF; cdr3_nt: TGTGCCATCAGTGTTGGGACTAGCGGGAGAGGAGAGACCCAGTACTTC
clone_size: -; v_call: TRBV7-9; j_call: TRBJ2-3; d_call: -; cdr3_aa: CASSLRSGVGPDTQYF; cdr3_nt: TGTGCCAGCAGCTTACGATCAGGGGTCGGGCCAGATACGCAGTATTTT
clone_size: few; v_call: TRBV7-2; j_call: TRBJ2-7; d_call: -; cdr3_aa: CASSPTTGRAYEQYF; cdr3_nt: TGTGCCAGCAGCCCCACTACAGGAAGGGCCTACGAGCAGTACTTC
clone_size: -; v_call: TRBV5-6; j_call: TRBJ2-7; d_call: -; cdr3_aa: CASSPPVGDSKVQYF; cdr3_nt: TGTGCCAGCAGCCCCCCCGTGGGGGACTCCAAGGTACAGTACTTC
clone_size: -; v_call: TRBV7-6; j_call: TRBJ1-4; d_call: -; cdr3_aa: CASSLLQGNGEKLFF; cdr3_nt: TGTGCCAGCAGCTTACTCCAGGGCAACGGAGAAAAACTGTTTTTT
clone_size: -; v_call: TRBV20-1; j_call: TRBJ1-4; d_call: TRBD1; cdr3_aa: CSASGRGLEKLFF; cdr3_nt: TGCAGTGCTAGTGGCAGGGGGCTTGAAAAACTGTTTTTT
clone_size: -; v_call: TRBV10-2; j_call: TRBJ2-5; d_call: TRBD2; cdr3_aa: CASMGGSTETQYF; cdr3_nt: TGCGCCAGCATGGGCGGGAGCACAGAGACCCAGTACTTC
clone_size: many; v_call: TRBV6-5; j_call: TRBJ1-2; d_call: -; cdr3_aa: CASSFSGTYGYTF; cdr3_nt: TGTGCCAGCAGTTTTTCCGGGACGTATGGCTACACCTTC
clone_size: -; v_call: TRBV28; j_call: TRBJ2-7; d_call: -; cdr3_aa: CASSSRLGYEQYF; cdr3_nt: TGTGCCAGCAGTTCCCGCTTAGGCTACGAGCAGTACTTC
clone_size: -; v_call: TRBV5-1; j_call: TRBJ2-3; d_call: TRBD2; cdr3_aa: CASSLVTSGGRGDTQYF; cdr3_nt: TGCGCCAGCAGCTTGGTTACTAGCGGGGGGCGAGGAGATACGCAGTATTTT
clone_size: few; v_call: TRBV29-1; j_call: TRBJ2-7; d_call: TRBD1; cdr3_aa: CSVERDRGYEQYF; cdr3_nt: TGCAGCGTTGAACGAGACAGGGGCTACGAGCAGTACTTC
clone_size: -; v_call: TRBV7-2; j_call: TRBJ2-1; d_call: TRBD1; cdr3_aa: CASRSGQGRPYNEQFF; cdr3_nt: TGTGCCAGCAGGTCGGGACAGGGGAGGCCCTACAATGAGCAGTTCTTC
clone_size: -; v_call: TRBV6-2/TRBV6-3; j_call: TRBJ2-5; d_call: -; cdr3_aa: CASSYSSAWRNQETQYF; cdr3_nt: TGTGCCAGCAGTTACTCGAGTGCGTGGCGGAACCAAGAGACCCAGTACTTC
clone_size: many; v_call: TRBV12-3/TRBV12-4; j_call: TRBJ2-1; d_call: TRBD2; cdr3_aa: CASSHGLAGVVNEQFF; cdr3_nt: TGTGCCAGCAGTCACGGACTAGCGGGAGTGGTAAATGAGCAGTTCTTC
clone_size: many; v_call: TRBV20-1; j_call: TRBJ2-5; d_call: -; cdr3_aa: CSASRSSERETQYF; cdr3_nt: TGCAGTGCTAGTAGGTCTAGCGAGAGAGAGACCCAGTACTTC